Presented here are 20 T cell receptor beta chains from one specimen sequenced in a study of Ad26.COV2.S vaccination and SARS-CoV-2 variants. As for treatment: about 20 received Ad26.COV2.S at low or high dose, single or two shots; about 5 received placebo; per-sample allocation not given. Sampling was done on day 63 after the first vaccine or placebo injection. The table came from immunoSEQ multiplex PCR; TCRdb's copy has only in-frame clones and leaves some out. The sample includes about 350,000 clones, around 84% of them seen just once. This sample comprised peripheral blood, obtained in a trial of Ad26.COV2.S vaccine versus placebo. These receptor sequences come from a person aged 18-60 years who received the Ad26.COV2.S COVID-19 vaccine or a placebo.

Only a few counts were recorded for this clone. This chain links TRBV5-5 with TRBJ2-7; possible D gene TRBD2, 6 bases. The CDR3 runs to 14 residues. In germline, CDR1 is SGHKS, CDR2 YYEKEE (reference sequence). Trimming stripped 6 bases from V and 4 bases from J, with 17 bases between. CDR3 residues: CASKPRTSWYEQYF. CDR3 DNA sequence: TGTGCCAGCAAACCCCGTACTAGCTGGTACGAGCAGTACTTC.

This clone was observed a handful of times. The CDR3 DNA sequence: TGCGCCAGCAGCTCCCGGGGGCGAGATAATGAAAAACTGTTTTTT. As protein: CASSSRGRDNEKLFF. The chain uses TRBV5-1 and TRBJ1-4, with D possibly matching TRBD1 (6 bases). With 3 bases removed from V and 4 bases from J, the gap between germline ends came to 13 bases. The length of the CDR3 is 15 residues. Germline assignment: CDR1 SGHRS and CDR2 YFSETQ.

CDR3 amino acids: CAISELRLGAGELFF. DNA of the CDR3: TGTGCCATCAGTGAGCTCCGACTAGGGGCCGGGGAGCTGTTTTTT. V usage is TRBV10-3 and J usage is TRBJ2-2, with D possibly matching TRBD2 (6 bases). The CDR3 is 15 residues long. V gave up 2 bases and J gave up 6 bases, with 13 bases separating them. Germline V gene data show CDR1 as ENHRY and CDR2 as SYGVKD.

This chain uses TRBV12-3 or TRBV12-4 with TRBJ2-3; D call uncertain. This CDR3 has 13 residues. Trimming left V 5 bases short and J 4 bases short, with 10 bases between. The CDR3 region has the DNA TGTGCCAGCAGTCTTCTGTCGTCAGATACGCAGTATTTT. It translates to CASSLLSSDTQYF.

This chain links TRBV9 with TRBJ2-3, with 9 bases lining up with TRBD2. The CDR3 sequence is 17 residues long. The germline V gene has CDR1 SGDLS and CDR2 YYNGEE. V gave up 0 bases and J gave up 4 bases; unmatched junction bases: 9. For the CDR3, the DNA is TGTGCCAGCAGCGTAGATGCGAGCGGGAGGTTCGCAGATACGCAGTATTTT. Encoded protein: CASSVDASGRFADTQYF.

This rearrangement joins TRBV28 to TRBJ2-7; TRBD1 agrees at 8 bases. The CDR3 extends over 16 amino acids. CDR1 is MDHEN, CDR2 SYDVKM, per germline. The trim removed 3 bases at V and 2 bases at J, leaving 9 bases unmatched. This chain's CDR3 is CASSFPLDRDPYEQYF. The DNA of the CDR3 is TGTGCCAGCAGTTTCCCTCTGGACAGGGACCCCTACGAGCAGTACTTC.

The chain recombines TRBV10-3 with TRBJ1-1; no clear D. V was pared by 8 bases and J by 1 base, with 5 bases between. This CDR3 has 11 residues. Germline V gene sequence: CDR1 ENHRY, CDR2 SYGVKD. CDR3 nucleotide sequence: TGTGCCATCTTGGGGAACACTGAAGCTTTCTTT. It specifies CAILGNTEAFF.

The CDR3 bases are TGTGCCAGCTCACAAGGACAGGACAATCAGCCCCAGCATTTT. It translates to CASSQGQDNQPQHF. The chain links TRBV18 to TRBJ1-5, with 7 bases aligning to TRBD1. V trimming: 4 bases; J trimming: 3 bases; junction bases outside the gene matches: 3. CDR1 is KGHSH and CDR2 is LQKENI in the germline V gene. This CDR3 has 14 amino acids.

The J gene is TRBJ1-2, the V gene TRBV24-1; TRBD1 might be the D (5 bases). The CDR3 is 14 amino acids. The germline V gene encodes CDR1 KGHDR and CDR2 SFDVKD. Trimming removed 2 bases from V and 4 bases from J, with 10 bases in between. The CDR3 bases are TGTGCCACCAGTGATTCGGACAAATTCTATGGCTACACCTTC. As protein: CATSDSDKFYGYTF.

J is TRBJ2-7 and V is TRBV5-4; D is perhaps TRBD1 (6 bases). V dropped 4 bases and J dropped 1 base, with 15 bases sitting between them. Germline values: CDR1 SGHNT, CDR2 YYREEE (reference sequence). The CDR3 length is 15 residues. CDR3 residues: CASSLRSGDSYEQYF. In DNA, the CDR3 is TGTGCCAGCAGCCTTAGGTCAGGGGATTCCTACGAGCAGTACTTC.

This CDR3 reads CASSLSGGGTDTQYF. CDR3 nucleotides: TGTGCCAGCAGCTTGTCTGGAGGGGGCACAGATACGCAGTATTTT. The rearrangement links TRBV5-4 to TRBJ2-3; D might be TRBD2 (6 bases). The CDR3 sequence is 15 residues long. Germline values: CDR1 SGHNT, CDR2 YYREEE (reference sequence). Trimming took 1 base from V and 1 from J, leaving 10 bases between them.

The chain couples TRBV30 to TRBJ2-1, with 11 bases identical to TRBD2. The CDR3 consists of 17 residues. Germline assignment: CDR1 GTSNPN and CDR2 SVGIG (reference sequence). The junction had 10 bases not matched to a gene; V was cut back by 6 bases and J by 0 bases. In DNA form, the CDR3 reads TGTGCCTGCCAGGGACTAGCGGAATCGCGCTCCTACAATGAGCAGTTCTTC. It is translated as CACQGLAESRSYNEQFF.

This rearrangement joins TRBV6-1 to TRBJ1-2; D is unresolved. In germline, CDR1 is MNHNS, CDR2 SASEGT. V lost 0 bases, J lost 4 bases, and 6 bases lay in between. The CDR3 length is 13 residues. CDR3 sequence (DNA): TGTGCCAGCAGTGAAGCTCGAGGCTATGGCTACACCTTC. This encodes CASSEARGYGYTF.

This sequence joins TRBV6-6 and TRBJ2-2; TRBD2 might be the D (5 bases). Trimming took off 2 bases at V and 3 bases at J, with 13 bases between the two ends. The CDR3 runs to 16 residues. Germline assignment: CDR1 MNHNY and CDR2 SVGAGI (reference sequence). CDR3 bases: TGTGCCAGCAGTTACGGCCCCACTAGACACACCGGGGAGCTGTTTTTT. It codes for CASSYGPTRHTGELFF.

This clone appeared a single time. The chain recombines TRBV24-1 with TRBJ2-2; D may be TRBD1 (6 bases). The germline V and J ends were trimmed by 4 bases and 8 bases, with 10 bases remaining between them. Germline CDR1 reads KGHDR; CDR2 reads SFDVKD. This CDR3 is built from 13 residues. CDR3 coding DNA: TGTGCCACCAGTGAAGCTACAGGGGGGGAGCTGTTTTTT. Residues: CATSEATGGELFF.

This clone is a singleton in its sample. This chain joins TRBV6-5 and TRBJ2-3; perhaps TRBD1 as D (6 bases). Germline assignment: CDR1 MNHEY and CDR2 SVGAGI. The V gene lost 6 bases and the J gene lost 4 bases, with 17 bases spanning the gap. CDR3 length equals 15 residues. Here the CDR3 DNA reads TGTGCCAGCAGACTTACAGGGAATGGGGCAGATACGCAGTATTTT. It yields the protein CASRLTGNGADTQYF.

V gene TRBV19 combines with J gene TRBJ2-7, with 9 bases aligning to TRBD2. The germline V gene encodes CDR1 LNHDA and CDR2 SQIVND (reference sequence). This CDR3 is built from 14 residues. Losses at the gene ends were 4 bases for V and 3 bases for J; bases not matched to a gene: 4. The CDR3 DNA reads TGTGCCAGTAGTAGACAGCGGGGGGACTACGAGCAGTACTTC. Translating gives CASSRQRGDYEQYF.

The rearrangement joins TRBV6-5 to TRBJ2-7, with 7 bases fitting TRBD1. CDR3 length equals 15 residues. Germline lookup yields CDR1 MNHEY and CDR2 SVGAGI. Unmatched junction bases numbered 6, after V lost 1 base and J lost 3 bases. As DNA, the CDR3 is TGTGCCAGCAGTTACTGGCAGGGGGAAAACTACGAGCAGTACTTC. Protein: CASSYWQGENYEQYF.

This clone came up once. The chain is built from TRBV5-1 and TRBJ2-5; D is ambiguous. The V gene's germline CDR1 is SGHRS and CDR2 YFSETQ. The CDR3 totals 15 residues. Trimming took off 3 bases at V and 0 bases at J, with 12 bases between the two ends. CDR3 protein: CASSSEGIYQETQYF. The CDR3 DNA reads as TGCGCCAGCAGCTCGGAAGGGATTTACCAAGAGACCCAGTACTTC.

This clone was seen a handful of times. As DNA, the CDR3 is TGTGCCAGCAGTTTACGTTCAGGGGGCAACGAGCAGTACTTC. Amino acids: CASSLRSGGNEQYF. This chain joins TRBV27 and TRBJ2-7, with 8 bases fitting TRBD1. The germline V gene encodes CDR1 MNHEY and CDR2 SMNVEV (reference sequence). J lost 5 bases, V lost 2 bases, and 5 bases had no gene match. The CDR3 covers 14 residues.